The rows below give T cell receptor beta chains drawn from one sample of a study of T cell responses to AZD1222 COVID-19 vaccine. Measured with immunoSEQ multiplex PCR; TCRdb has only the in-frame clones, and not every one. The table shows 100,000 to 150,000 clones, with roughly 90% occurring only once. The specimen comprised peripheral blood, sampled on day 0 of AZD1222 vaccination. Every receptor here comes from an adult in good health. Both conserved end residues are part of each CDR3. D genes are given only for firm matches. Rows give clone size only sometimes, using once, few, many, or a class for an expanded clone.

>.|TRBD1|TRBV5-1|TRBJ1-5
TGCGCCAGCAGCTTGGGGGACAGGCCCAATCAGCCCCAGCATTTT
CASSLGDRPNQPQHF
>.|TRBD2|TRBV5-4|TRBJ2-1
TGTGCCAGCAGCTCGACTAGCGGGGTCTACAATGAGCAGTTCTTC
CASSSTSGVYNEQFF
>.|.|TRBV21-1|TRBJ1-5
TGTGCCAGCAGCAGCAAAAGACAGTCCTATAGCAATCAGCCCCAGCATTTT
CASSSKRQSYSNQPQHF
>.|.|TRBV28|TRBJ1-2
TGTGCCAGCCATACATGGGGCTTAGGCTATGGCTACACCTTC
CASHTWGLGYGYTF
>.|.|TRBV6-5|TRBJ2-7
TGTGCCAGCAGTTACGCTGGAGATACCTACGAGCAGTACTTC
CASSYAGDTYEQYF
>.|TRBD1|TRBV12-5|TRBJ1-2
TGTGCTAGTGGCTCCGGACAGGGAGACTATGGCTACACCTTC
CASGSGQGDYGYTF
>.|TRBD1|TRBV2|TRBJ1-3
TGTGCCAGCAGTGGGACAGGCTCTGGAAACACCATATATTTT
CASSGTGSGNTIYF
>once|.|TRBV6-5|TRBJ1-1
TGTGCCAGCCCAGAGGGAAAGAACACTGAAGCTTTCTTT
CASPEGKNTEAFF
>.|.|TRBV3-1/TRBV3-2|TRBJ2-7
TGTGCCAGCAGCCAAGAAGTCGCATCCGGGGCGGGCGAGCAGTACTTC
CASSQEVASGAGEQYF
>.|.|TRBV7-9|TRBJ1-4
TGTGCCAGCAGCCCCCCTCCCTCAGGGCTTGGGGAAAAACTGTTTTTT
CASSPPPSGLGEKLFF
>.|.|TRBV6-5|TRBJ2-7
TGTGCCAGCAACCCGGTTCGGGACTCCTACGAGCAGTACTTC
CASNPVRDSYEQYF
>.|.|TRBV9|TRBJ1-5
TGTGCCAGCAGCGTATGGGGTAGCAATCAGCCCCAGCATTTT
CASSVWGSNQPQHF
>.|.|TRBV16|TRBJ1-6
TGTGCCAGCCAGTATAATTCACCCCTCCACTTT
CASQYNSPLHF
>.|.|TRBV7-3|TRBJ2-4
TGTGCCAGCAGCTTAAAGGCCGGAGCCAAAAACATTCAGTACTTC
CASSLKAGAKNIQYF
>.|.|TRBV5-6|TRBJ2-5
TGTGCCAGCAGCTTGGACAGGGTACAAGAGACCCAGTACTTC
CASSLDRVQETQYF
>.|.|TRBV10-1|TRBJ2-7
TGCGCCAGCAGTGATAGGATGGGGGGAGTGGGCTCCTACGAGCAGTACTTC
CASSDRMGGVGSYEQYF
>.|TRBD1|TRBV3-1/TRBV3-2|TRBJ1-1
TGTGCCAGCAGCCAATCCGGGACAGGGCCTTTCTTT
CASSQSGTGPFF
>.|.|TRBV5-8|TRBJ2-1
TGTGCCAGCAGCTTGCGACAAACCAATGAGCAGTTCTTC
CASSLRQTNEQFF
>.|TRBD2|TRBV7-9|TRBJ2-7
TGTGCCAGCAGCAAGGGACTAGCGGCCGCCTACGAGCAGTACTTC
CASSKGLAAAYEQYF
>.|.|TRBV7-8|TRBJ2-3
TGTGCCAGCAGCCAGGGACGGCGCACAGATACGCAGTATTTT
CASSQGRRTDTQYF
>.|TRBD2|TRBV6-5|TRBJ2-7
TGTGCCAGCAGTTATCGGTCCCCAGCGGGAGCTGACGAGCAGTACTTC
CASSYRSPAGADEQYF
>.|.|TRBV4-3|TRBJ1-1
TGCGCCAGCAGCGGGGATTTGAACACTGAAGCTTTCTTT
CASSGDLNTEAFF
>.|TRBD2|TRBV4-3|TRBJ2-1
TGCGCCAGCAGCCAGGAAATAGCGGGAGGGCCTGATGAGCAGTTCTTC
CASSQEIAGGPDEQFF
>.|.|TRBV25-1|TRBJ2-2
TGTGCCAGCAGTTTTGCGGGGAACACCGGGGAGCTGTTTTTT
CASSFAGNTGELFF
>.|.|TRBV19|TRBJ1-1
TGTGCCAGTAGACCAGGAGAGAGGGGTAATGCTTTCTTT
CASRPGERGNAFF
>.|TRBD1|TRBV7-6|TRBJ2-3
TGTGCCAGCAGCCTAGAGGACAGGGAGGGCACAGATACGCAGTATTTT
CASSLEDREGTDTQYF
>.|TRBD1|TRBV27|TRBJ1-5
TGTGCCAGCAGTCCCCGGACAGGTACTTTAAGCAATCAGCCCCAGCATTTT
CASSPRTGTLSNQPQHF
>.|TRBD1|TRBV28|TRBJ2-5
TGTGCCAGCAGATTAGGGGGACAGGGCCAAGAGACCCAGTACTTC
CASRLGGQGQETQYF
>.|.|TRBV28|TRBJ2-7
TGTGCCAGCCAAGATCGGGAGCAGTACTTC
CASQDREQYF
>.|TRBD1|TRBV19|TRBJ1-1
TGTGCCAGTAGCGGCTACGGGGCAGGGGGCCTGTCTAGGGTGAACACTGAAGCTTTCTTT
CASSGYGAGGLSRVNTEAFF
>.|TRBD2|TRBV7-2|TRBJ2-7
TGTGCCAGCAGCTTAGGAGCTAGCGGGGACTGGGAGCAGTACTTC
CASSLGASGDWEQYF
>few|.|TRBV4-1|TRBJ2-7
TGCGCCAGCAGCCAGGGCGCGGACGAGCAGTACTTC
CASSQGADEQYF
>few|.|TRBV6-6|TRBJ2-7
TGTGCCAGCAGTCCCGTAGTGGGAGAGCAGTACTTC
CASSPVVGEQYF
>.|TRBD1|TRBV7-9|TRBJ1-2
TGTGCCAGCAGCTTAGGGCAGGGGGTAAACTATGGCTACACCTTC
CASSLGQGVNYGYTF
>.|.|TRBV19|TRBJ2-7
TGTGCCAGAAATGAAGGCGGTACAACGGAGTACGAGCAGTACTTC
CARNEGGTTEYEQYF
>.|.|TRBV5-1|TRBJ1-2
TGCGCCAGCAGCTTGAACAGGGACGTTCGTGGTGGCTACACCTTC
CASSLNRDVRGGYTF
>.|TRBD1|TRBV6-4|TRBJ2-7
TGTGCCAGCAGTGCCGTCCCCGGACAGGGGCTCCACGAGCAGTACTTC
CASSAVPGQGLHEQYF
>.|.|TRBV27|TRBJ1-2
TGTGCCAGCAGTTTTCCGTTCGACCAGGGTGGTGGCTACACCTTC
CASSFPFDQGGGYTF
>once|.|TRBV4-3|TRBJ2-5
TGCGCCAGCAGCCTGGCACGGGAACAGACCCAGTACTTC
CASSLAREQTQYF
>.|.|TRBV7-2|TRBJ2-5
TGTGCCAGCAGCTTAGTCCTCCAAGAGACCCAGTACTTC
CASSLVLQETQYF
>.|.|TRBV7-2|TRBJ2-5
TGTGCCAGCAGCTTAAACGGGGGCTACGGTGAGACCCAGTACTTC
CASSLNGGYGETQYF
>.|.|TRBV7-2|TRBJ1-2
TGTGCCAGCAGCTTATATCCGGGTATCGGCGGCTACACCTTC
CASSLYPGIGGYTF
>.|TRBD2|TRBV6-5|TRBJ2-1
TGTGCCAGCAGTTCGGGCGGGAGAGTTTATTGGGATGAGCAGTTCTTC
CASSSGGRVYWDEQFF
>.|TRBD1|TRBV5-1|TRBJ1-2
TGCGCCAGCAGCAGCCGGGACAGGGACTATGGCTACACCTTC
CASSSRDRDYGYTF
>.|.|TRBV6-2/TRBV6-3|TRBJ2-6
TGTGCCAGCAGTTACAAACACTCTGGGGCCAACGTCCTGACTTTC
CASSYKHSGANVLTF
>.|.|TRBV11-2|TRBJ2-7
TGTGCCAGCAGCTTTGGGCGATCGGGCGAGCAGTACTTC
CASSFGRSGEQYF
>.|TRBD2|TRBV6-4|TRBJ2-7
TGTGCCAGCAGTGACTCGAACGGGAGGGGAAACGAGCAGTACTTC
CASSDSNGRGNEQYF
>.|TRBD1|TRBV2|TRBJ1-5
TGTGCCAGCAGCGGACAGGGGGGCAATCAGCCCCAGCATTTT
CASSGQGGNQPQHF
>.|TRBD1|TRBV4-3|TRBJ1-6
TGCGCCAGCAGCCAAGACGGGGACAGCAATTCACCCCTCCACTTT
CASSQDGDSNSPLHF
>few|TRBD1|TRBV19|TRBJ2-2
TGTGCCAGTAGTATAGGGGGATCAACAGGGGGCCCCGGGGAGCTGTTTTTT
CASSIGGSTGGPGELFF
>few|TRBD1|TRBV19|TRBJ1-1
TGTGCCAGTACCCCCAGGGGACAGGCCGGAGACGGTGAAGCTTTCTTT
CASTPRGQAGDGEAFF
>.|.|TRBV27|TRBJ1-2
TGTGCCAGCAGTTCCCCGGGGGTTTCCTATGGCTACACCTTC
CASSSPGVSYGYTF
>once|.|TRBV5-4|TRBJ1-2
TGTGCCAGCAGCTGGGGGTTCAGGGATGGTGGCTACACCTTC
CASSWGFRDGGYTF
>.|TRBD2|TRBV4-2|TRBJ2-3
TGTGCCAGCAGCCATGACGGGGGGCTAGCGGGTGACACAGATACGCAGTATTTT
CASSHDGGLAGDTDTQYF
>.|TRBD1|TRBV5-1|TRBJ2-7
TGCGCCAGCAGCTTTGGGTCCCGGGACAGCTCCTACGAGCAGTACTTC
CASSFGSRDSSYEQYF
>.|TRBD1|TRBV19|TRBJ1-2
TGTGCCAGTAGTGAGACAGGGGCCTATGGCTACACCTTC
CASSETGAYGYTF
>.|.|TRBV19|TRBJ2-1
TGTGCCAGTAGTATTGGAGGGTCCTACAATGAGCAGTTCTTC
CASSIGGSYNEQFF